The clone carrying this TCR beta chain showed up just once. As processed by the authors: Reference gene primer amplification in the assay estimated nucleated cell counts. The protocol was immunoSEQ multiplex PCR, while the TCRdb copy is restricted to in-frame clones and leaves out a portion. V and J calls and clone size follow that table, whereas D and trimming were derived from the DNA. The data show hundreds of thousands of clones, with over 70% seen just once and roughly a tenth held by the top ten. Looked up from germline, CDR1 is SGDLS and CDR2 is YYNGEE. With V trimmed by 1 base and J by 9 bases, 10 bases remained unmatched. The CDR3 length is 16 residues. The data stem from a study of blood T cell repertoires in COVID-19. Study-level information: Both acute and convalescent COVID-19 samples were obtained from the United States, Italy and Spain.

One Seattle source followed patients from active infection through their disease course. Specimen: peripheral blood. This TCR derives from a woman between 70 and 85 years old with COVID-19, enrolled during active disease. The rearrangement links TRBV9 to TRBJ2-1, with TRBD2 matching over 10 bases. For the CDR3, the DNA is TGTGCCAGCAGCGTAATATCGTCTAGCGGGAGTGGTGAGCAGTTCTTC. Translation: CASSVISSSGSGEQFF.